Listed here are 5 T cell receptor beta chains from one sample, sequenced in a study of blood T cell repertoires in COVID-19. The assay was immunoSEQ multiplex PCR, and TCRdb's table has in-frame clones only and misses some. The sample includes roughly 120,000 clones, 60% to 85% seen only once; the top ten take 2.3%. The sample taken for sequencing was peripheral blood. These receptors were collected from a man aged 65 to 85 with acute or convalescent COVID-19.

This chain connects TRBV27 to TRBJ2-7; 7 bases are a match to TRBD1. Losses at the gene ends were 2 bases for V and 5 bases for J; bases not matched to a gene: 12. CDR3 length: 16 residues. Germline V gene sequence: CDR1 MNHEY, CDR2 SMNVEV (reference sequence). CDR3 protein: CASSLDRETTGHEQYF. Written as DNA, the CDR3 is TGTGCCAGCAGTTTAGACAGGGAAACTACTGGCCACGAGCAGTACTTC.

The CDR3 sequence is CASSVVEGQGLSTEAFF. CDR3 in DNA: TGTGCCAGCAGCGTAGTGGAGGGACAGGGTCTGAGCACTGAAGCTTTCTTT. The V gene is TRBV9, the J gene TRBJ1-1, with TRBD1 matching 9 bases. Trimming at V came to 0 bases and at J to 4 bases, leaving 10 bases not matched to a gene. Per the germline V gene, CDR1 is SGDLS and CDR2 is YYNGEE. This CDR3 contains 17 residues.

CDR3 region: CASSYSDSYSPLHF. DNA of the CDR3: TGTGCCAGCAGTTACTCGGACAGCTACTCACCCCTCCACTTT. The chain joins TRBV6-6 to TRBJ1-6; tentative D call: TRBD1 (6 bases). This CDR3 has 14 residues. V lost 0 bases and J 10 bases, leaving 10 bases between the germline ends. Germline CDR1 MNHNY, CDR2 SVGAGI (reference sequence).

The chain couples TRBV6-5 to TRBJ1-2, with 8 bases lining up with TRBD1. The trim removed 6 bases at V and 0 bases at J, leaving 6 bases unmatched. Germline CDR1 is MNHEY and CDR2 is SVGAGI. The CDR3 consists of 15 residues. In DNA form, the CDR3 reads TGTGCCAGCAGACTTACGACAGGGGCTAACTATGGCTACACCTTC. It is translated as CASRLTTGANYGYTF.

Comment on this clone: An end of the junction differs from the germline gene, which may be a read error. The V and J genes are TRBV11-2 and TRBJ2-3; possible D gene TRBD2, 5 bases. The CDR3 has 15 residues. From germline, CDR1 is SGHAT and CDR2 FQNNGV. The CDR3 spells CASTLTGYGTDTQYF. The CDR3 nucleotides are TGTGCCAGCACCTTAACGGGGTATGGCACAGATACGCAGTATTTT.